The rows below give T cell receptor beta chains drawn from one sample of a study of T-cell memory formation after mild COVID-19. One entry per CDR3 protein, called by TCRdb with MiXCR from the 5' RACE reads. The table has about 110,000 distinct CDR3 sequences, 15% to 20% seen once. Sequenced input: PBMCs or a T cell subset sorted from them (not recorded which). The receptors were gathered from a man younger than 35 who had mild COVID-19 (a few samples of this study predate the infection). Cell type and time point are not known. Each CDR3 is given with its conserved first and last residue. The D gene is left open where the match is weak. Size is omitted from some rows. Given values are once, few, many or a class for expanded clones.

DNA: TGTGCCAGCACCCCTCTGGGGCAGGGATACACTGAAGCTTTCTTT
CDR3: CASTPLGQGYTEAFF
size: .
D: .
V: TRBV28
J: TRBJ1-1
length: 15

DNA: TGTGCCAGCACCTTCGGACAGGGGGGGAACACCGGGGAGCTGTTTTTT
CDR3: CASTFGQGGNTGELFF
size: .
D: TRBD1
V: TRBV7-3
J: TRBJ2-2
length: 16

DNA: TGTGCCAGCAGCCCGGAGCTGGGGGGGGGCACAGATACGCAGTATTTT
CDR3: CASSPELGGGTDTQYF
size: few
D: TRBD2
V: TRBV7-9
J: TRBJ2-3
length: 16

DNA: TGTGCCAGCAGCCAGGGACGGCTGAACACTGAAGCTTTCTTT
CDR3: CASSQGRLNTEAFF
size: .
D: .
V: TRBV7-2
J: TRBJ1-1
length: 14

DNA: TGTGCCAGCAGCAGACAGACCGGGACCTACGAGCAGTACTTC
CDR3: CASSRQTGTYEQYF
size: few
D: .
V: TRBV7-6
J: TRBJ2-7
length: 14

DNA: TGTGCCAGCAGTTTGAAAGACTACCCGACGGGTGAGCAGTTCTTC
CDR3: CASSLKDYPTGEQFF
size: .
D: .
V: TRBV12-3/TRBV12-4
J: TRBJ2-1
length: 15

DNA: TGTGCCAGCAGCTTAGCGGAGGGGGCCTGGTATGGCTACACCTTC
CDR3: CASSLAEGAWYGYTF
size: .
D: TRBD1
V: TRBV7-9
J: TRBJ1-2
length: 15

DNA: TGCAGTGCGATAGCGGGGGGCACAGATACGCAGTATTTT
CDR3: CSAIAGGTDTQYF
size: .
D: TRBD2
V: TRBV20-1
J: TRBJ2-3
length: 13

DNA: TGTGCCAGCAGTTACCAGTATCGACGGGAGAACTATGGCTACACCTTC
CDR3: CASSYQYRRENYGYTF
size: .
D: .
V: TRBV6-6
J: TRBJ1-2
length: 16

DNA: TGTGCCAGCAGCTTGTTCGGGGTGTCCTACAATGAGCAGTTCTTC
CDR3: CASSLFGVSYNEQFF
size: few
D: .
V: TRBV5-6
J: TRBJ2-1
length: 15

DNA: TGCGCCAGCAGCCACCCCGGGCGAAGCTACGAGCAGTACTTC
CDR3: CASSHPGRSYEQYF
size: .
D: .
V: TRBV4-3
J: TRBJ2-7
length: 14

DNA: TGCAGTGCTAGACGGCGGGGCCCGAGCACTGAAGCTTTCTTT
CDR3: CSARRRGPSTEAFF
size: .
D: .
V: TRBV20-1
J: TRBJ1-1
length: 14

DNA: TGTGCCAGCATCGTGTCTAGCGGGGGGGTGGGTGAGCAGTTCTTC
CDR3: CASIVSSGGVGEQFF
size: .
D: TRBD2
V: TRBV12-3/TRBV12-4
J: TRBJ2-1
length: 15

DNA: TGTGCCACCAGCAGAGATTCGGCAGGTGCCTACGAGCAGTACTTC
CDR3: CATSRDSAGAYEQYF
size: once
D: .
V: TRBV15
J: TRBJ2-7
length: 15

DNA: TGTGCCAGCAGTTACTCCCGCGGCAACAATGAGCAGTTCTTC
CDR3: CASSYSRGNNEQFF
size: few
D: .
V: TRBV6-5
J: TRBJ2-1
length: 14

DNA: TGTGCCAGCAGCCCCGGGACAGGGGTTTTGGGTATAGTGCAGCCCCAGCATTTT
CDR3: CASSPGTGVLGIVQPQHF
size: .
D: TRBD1
V: TRBV12-3/TRBV12-4
J: TRBJ1-5
length: 18

DNA: TGCGCCAGCAGTGACAAGCTTTGGGGGACCCAGTACTTC
CDR3: CASSDKLWGTQYF
size: few
D: .
V: TRBV10-2
J: TRBJ2-5
length: 13